Below, 23 T cell receptor beta chains from the same sample are listed, as sequenced in a study of early T cells in non-severe SARS-CoV-2 infection. TCRdb re-derived calls from the 5' RACE reads in MiXCR, one entry per CDR3 protein. The profile covers 100,000 to 120,000 distinct CDR3 sequences, with roughly 12% appearing a single time and around 3.7% taken by the ten largest. The sample was whole blood, taken at baseline. The receptors here all came from an adult who was a healthcare worker with PCR-confirmed SARS-CoV-2 infection or an uninfected control (not recorded which).

Here the CDR3 reads CASRPGQALVTEAFF. The DNA of the CDR3 is TGTGCCAGCAGACCCGGACAGGCCCTAGTCACTGAAGCTTTCTTT. The chain is built from TRBV12-3 or TRBV12-4 and TRBJ1-1, with TRBD1 identical over 7 bases. This CDR3 spans 15 amino acids. J gave up 4 bases and V 6 bases, and 11 bases lay outside the gene matches.

V is TRBV4-2 and J is TRBJ2-1; D unresolved. This CDR3 has 13 amino acids. The V and J ends lost 1 base and 6 bases respectively, with 7 bases between them. Germline V gene lookup returns CDR1 LGHNA and CDR2 YNFKEQ. The CDR3 DNA follows: TGTGCCAGCAGCCAAGTGGGTGTCAATGAGCAGTTCTTC. Translating it yields CASSQVGVNEQFF.

This clonotype has a count of ten or more. The chain couples TRBV12-3 or TRBV12-4 to TRBJ2-3; 10 nucleotides match TRBD2. This CDR3 is built from 14 residues. V shed 5 bases and J 3 bases; nucleotides not matched to a gene: 2. This CDR3 is CASSPSGGTDTQYF. CDR3 sequence (DNA): TGTGCCAGCAGTCCTAGCGGGGGAACAGATACGCAGTATTTT.

This clonotype was counted at least ten times. The chain uses TRBV4-1 and TRBJ2-5; 8 nucleotides line up with TRBD1. Germline lookup yields CDR1 MGHRA and CDR2 YSYEKL. The CDR3 totals 13 residues. The J segment lost 2 bases and the V segment lost 6 bases, leaving 2 bases of the junction unmatched. The CDR3 DNA follows: TGCGCCAGCAGACGGACAGGGCAAGAGACCCAGTACTTC. It translates to CASRRTGQETQYF.

This chain joins TRBV3-1 and TRBJ2-7, with 8 bases aligning to TRBD2. Germline assignment: CDR1 LGHDT and CDR2 YNNKEL (reference sequence). J gave up 6 bases and V 6 bases, and 13 bases lay outside the gene matches. The CDR3 contains 15 residues. DNA for the CDR3: TGTGCCAGCAGGGGTAGCGGGATAACGGCGGGCGAGCAGTACTTC. Protein sequence: CASRGSGITAGEQYF.

The rearrangement joins TRBV5-1 to TRBJ1-3, with D unclear. The CDR3 contains 15 residues. CDR1 and CDR2 (germline): SGHRS, YFSETQ. Deletions cut 0 bases from V and 0 bases from J, with 7 bases between. CDR3 nucleotides: TGCGCCAGCAGCTTGGTCGGGAACTCTGGAAACACCATATATTTT. Protein sequence: CASSLVGNSGNTIYF.

This clonotype has just a few counts. J is TRBJ2-7 and V is TRBV5-1, with 12 nucleotides matching TRBD1. CDR3 size: 14 residues. Trimming at V came to 4 bases and at J to 4 bases, leaving 3 bases not matched to a gene. CDR1 and CDR2 from the germline V gene are SGHRS and YFSETQ. CDR3 residues: CASSRDRGRYEQYF. The DNA of the CDR3 is TGCGCCAGCAGCCGGGACAGGGGGCGATACGAGCAGTACTTC.

This chain joins TRBV2 and TRBJ1-2; no clear D gene. The germline V and J ends were trimmed by 0 bases and 7 bases, with 15 bases remaining between them. Germline V lookup: CDR1 SNHLY, CDR2 FYNNEI. This CDR3 comprises 15 residues. The CDR3 sequence is CASSEALRDIRGYTF. CDR3 bases: TGTGCCAGCAGTGAAGCGCTTAGAGACATCCGTGGCTACACCTTC.

V gene TRBV20-1 combines with J gene TRBJ2-3; D remains ambiguous. The CDR3 consists of 13 residues. Trimming pared 2 bases from V and 2 bases from J, leaving 8 bases between. Germline V gene sequence: CDR1 DFQATT, CDR2 SNEGSKA (reference sequence). The DNA of the CDR3 is TGCAGTGCTAGACTCCAATTCACAGATACGCAGTATTTT. Translating it yields CSARLQFTDTQYF.

Only a few counts were recorded for this clonotype. The chain combines TRBV20-1 with TRBJ2-2; a weak D match, TRBD1 (6 bases). The V end was cut by 6 bases, the J end by 4 bases, with 18 bases between. Germline V gene sequence: CDR1 DFQATT, CDR2 SNEGSKA (reference sequence). The CDR3 length is 15 residues. The CDR3 DNA reads as TGCAGTGCCTCCCGAGTGGACAGCATCACCGGGGAGCTGTTTTTT. Its protein product is CSASRVDSITGELFF.

The V call is TRBV14, the J call TRBJ2-3; no firm D call. Trimming pared 5 bases from V and 0 bases from J, leaving 18 bases between. Per the germline V gene, CDR1 is SGHDN and CDR2 is FVKESK. CDR3 length equals 17 residues. The CDR3 region is CASSNGQGTFSTDTQYF. In nucleotides, the CDR3 is TGTGCCAGCAGCAACGGGCAAGGAACGTTTAGCACAGATACGCAGTATTTT.

This clonotype was detected ten times or more. The V and J genes are TRBV2 and TRBJ1-1; TRBD1 is a possible D gene (5 bases). V lost 8 bases, J lost 1 base, and 11 bases lay in between. CDR3 length: 13 residues. CDR1 SNHLY and CDR2 FYNNEI come from the germline V gene. The CDR3 here is CASGGTTNTEAFF. CDR3 in DNA: TGTGCCAGCGGCGGGACGACGAACACTGAAGCTTTCTTT.

The rearrangement joins TRBV30 to TRBJ2-2; the D is unclear. This CDR3 comprises 13 residues. Germline-derived CDR1 and CDR2 are GTSNPN and SVGIG (reference sequence). The V and J ends lost 5 bases and 6 bases respectively, with 13 bases between them. CDR3 residues: CAWGQDFSGELFF. DNA of the CDR3: TGTGCCTGGGGGCAGGATTTCTCCGGGGAGCTGTTTTTT.

This clonotype has more than one count but fewer than ten. The J gene is TRBJ1-2, the V gene TRBV19; 7 bases align to TRBD1. V lost 5 bases to trimming and J lost 2 bases; unmatched junction nucleotides: 2. The CDR3 contains 13 residues. The V gene's germline CDR1 is LNHDA and CDR2 SQIVND (reference sequence). The CDR3 DNA sequence: TGTGCCAGTAGTCAACAGGGGAACTATGGCTACACCTTC. Protein: CASSQQGNYGYTF.

This clonotype has just a few counts. The conserved phenylalanine or tryptophan is not found at the CDR3 terminus, so this likely reflects a read error. It is unclear where the CDR3 begins or ends on the DNA, so no DNA is shown, and the CDR3 is as TCRdb lists it. The rearrangement joins TRBV7-9 to TRBJ1-1; TRBD1 was called by the table and not checked on the DNA. Looked up from germline, CDR1 is SEHNR and CDR2 is FQNEAQ (reference sequence). The CDR3 spans 11 residues, counting both ends. This chain's CDR3 is CASSQFEGPTI.

This clonotype was found a few times. This sequence joins TRBV18 and TRBJ2-5, with 15 bases identical to TRBD2. V lost 0 bases and J lost 0; bases outside the gene matches: 8. This CDR3 has 20 amino acids. Germline values: CDR1 KGHSH, CDR2 LQKENI. The DNA of the CDR3 is TGTGCCAGCTCACCACCATACTCCGGGACTAGCGGGAGGTACCAAGAGACCCAGTACTTC. Translation: CASSPPYSGTSGRYQETQYF.

In its sample, this clonotype was seen many times. V is TRBV11-2 and J is TRBJ1-2, with TRBD1 matching over 7 bases. Looked up from germline, CDR1 is SGHAT and CDR2 is FQNNGV. With 6 bases clipped from V and 4 bases from J, the junction kept 5 bases outside the gene matches. CDR3 length: 13 amino acids. Here the CDR3 reads CASSAGTVYGYTF. The CDR3 coding sequence is TGTGCCAGCAGTGCCGGGACAGTCTATGGCTACACCTTC.

The chain combines TRBV12-3 or TRBV12-4 with TRBJ1-2; D gene uncertain. The CDR3 consists of 14 residues. V lost 6 bases to trimming and J lost 2 bases, with 13 bases between them. The CDR3 reads CASRPDAANYGYTF. CDR3 nucleotide sequence: TGTGCCAGCAGACCCGACGCCGCCAACTATGGCTACACCTTC.

This clonotype was recorded a few times. The chain recombines TRBV11-2 with TRBJ2-5; 7 nucleotides align to TRBD2. Trimming took 8 bases from V and 3 from J; bases not matched to a gene: 9. The CDR3 totals 14 residues. Germline V gives CDR1 SGHAT, CDR2 FQNNGV. CDR3 sequence (DNA): TGTGCCAGCTCCGGGTGGACTAGGAAAGAGACCCAGTACTTC. Translating gives CASSGWTRKETQYF.

This chain uses TRBV5-6 with TRBJ2-1; 8 bases map to TRBD1. The V segment lost 4 bases and the J segment 7 bases; nucleotides outside the gene matches: 10. Germline CDR1 and CDR2: SGHDT and YYEEEE. CDR3 length: 15 residues. The CDR3 spells CASSRFDRGLNEQFF. CDR3 in DNA: TGTGCCAGCAGCCGCTTCGACAGGGGTTTAAATGAGCAGTTCTTC.

This clonotype came up a few times. This chain connects TRBV10-3 to TRBJ2-1; 9 bases are shared with TRBD2. V shed 4 bases and J 5 bases; nucleotides not matched to a gene: 12. CDR3 length equals 17 residues. The germline CDR1 and CDR2 sequences are ENHRY and SYGVKD. Here the CDR3 DNA reads TGTGCCATCAGTGGTTCCACTAGCGGGTCCTTTCACAATGAGCAGTTCTTC. Residues: CAISGSTSGSFHNEQFF.

This clonotype has a count of ten or more. The V and J genes are TRBV6-5 and TRBJ1-4; D may be TRBD1 (5 bases). Germline CDR1 reads MNHEY; CDR2 reads SVGAGI. The CDR3 sequence is 15 residues long. Trimming cost V 2 bases and J 3 bases, with 10 bases left between them. For the CDR3, the DNA is TGTGCCAGCAGTTACGAGGGACGGTCTAATGAAAAACTGTTTTTT. This gives the protein CASSYEGRSNEKLFF.

This clonotype was seen a few times. The rearrangement links TRBV24-1 to TRBJ2-1; perhaps TRBD1 as D (6 bases). CDR1 is KGHDR, CDR2 SFDVKD, per germline. Trimming stripped 5 bases from V and 6 bases from J, with 10 bases between. The CDR3 is 13 residues long. The CDR3 coding sequence is TGTGCCACCAGTGCGACAGGTGGCAATGAGCAGTTCTTC. Protein sequence: CATSATGGNEQFF.